This record covers a single T cell receptor beta chain. This CDR3 region has 15 residues. Per germline, CDR1 SGHRS and CDR2 YFSETQ. The V gene end was trimmed by 4 bases and the J gene end by 5 bases; junction bases not matched to a gene: 10. Two negative PCRs, clearance, or symptom resolution characterized the recovered Cohort 3 donors. These data are taken from a study of blood T cell repertoires in COVID-19. The wider study: Material from acute and convalescent COVID-19 was sourced from the United States, Italy and Spain. T cells, B-cell-depleted T cells, or PBMCs provided the cDNA or gDNA that served as material.

The protocol was immunoSEQ multiplex PCR, while the TCRdb copy is restricted to in-frame clones and leaves out a portion. The profile shows roughly 250,000 clones, about 90% of them singletons. The chain recombines TRBV5-1 with TRBJ1-2; 8 nucleotides agree with TRBD1. Sequenced material: PBMCs or T cells enriched from blood (not recorded which). The sequence came from a woman in her late teens or twenties who had recovered from COVID-19. The CDR3 DNA reads TGCGCCAGCAGCCCAGTGAGCAGGGGGCTTTATGGCTACACCTTC. This translates into CASSPVSRGLYGYTF. Together with reference TRBV5-1 and TRBJ1-2, the CDR3 gives the full variable domain: KAGVTQTPRYLIKTRGQQVTLSCSPISGHRSVSWYQQTPGQGLQFLFEYFSETQRNKGNFPGRFSGRQFSNSRSEMNVSTLELGDSALYLCASSPVSRGLYGYTFGSGTRLTVV.